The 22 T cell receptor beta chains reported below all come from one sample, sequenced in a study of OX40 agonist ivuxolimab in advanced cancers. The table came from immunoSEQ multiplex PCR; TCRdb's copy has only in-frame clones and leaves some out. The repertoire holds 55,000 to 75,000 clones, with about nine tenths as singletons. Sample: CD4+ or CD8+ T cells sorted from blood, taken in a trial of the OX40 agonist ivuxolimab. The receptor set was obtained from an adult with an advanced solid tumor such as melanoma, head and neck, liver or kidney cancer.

In nucleotides, the CDR3 is TGTGCCAGCAGCTCCCTACAGGGGAGGACTGAAGCTTTCTTT. Its protein is CASSSLQGRTEAFF. The rearrangement uses TRBV5-4 and TRBJ1-1, with TRBD1 identical over 7 bases. Germline loops: CDR1 SGHNT, CDR2 YYREEE (reference sequence). The trim removed 3 bases at V and 5 bases at J, leaving 7 bases unmatched. The CDR3 runs 14 residues.

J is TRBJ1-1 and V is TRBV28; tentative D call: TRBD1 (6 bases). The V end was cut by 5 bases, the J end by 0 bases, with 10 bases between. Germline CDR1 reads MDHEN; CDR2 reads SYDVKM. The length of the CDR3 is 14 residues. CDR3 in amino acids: CASSRGHVNTEAFF. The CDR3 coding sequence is TGTGCCAGCAGTAGGGGACACGTGAACACTGAAGCTTTCTTT.

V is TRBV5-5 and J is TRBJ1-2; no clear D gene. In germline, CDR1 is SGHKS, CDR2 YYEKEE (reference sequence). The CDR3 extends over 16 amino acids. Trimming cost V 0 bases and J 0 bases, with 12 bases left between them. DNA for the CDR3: TGTGCCAGCAGCTTGGCCGTGGGGAGTTCTAACTATGGCTACACCTTC. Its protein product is CASSLAVGSSNYGYTF.

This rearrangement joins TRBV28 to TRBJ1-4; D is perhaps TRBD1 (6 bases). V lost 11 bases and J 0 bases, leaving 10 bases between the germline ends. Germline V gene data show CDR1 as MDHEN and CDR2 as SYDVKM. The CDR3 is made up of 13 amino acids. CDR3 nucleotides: TGTGCCGCACACAGGGCAACTAATGAAAAACTGTTTTTT. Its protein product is CAAHRATNEKLFF.

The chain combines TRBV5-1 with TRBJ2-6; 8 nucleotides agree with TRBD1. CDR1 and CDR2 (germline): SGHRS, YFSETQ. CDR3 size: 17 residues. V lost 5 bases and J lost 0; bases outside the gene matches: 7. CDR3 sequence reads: CASSFQGAASGANVLTF. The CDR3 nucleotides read TGCGCCAGCAGTTTCCAGGGGGCCGCCTCTGGGGCCAACGTCCTGACTTTC.

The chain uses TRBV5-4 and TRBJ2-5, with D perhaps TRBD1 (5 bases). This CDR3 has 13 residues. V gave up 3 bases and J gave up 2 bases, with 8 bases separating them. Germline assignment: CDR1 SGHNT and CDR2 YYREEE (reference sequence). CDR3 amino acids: CASSSPGQETQYF. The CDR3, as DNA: TGTGCCAGCAGCTCCCCAGGGCAAGAGACCCAGTACTTC.

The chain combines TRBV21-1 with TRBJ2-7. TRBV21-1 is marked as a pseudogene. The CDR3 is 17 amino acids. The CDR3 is CASSKAQFEGTNYEQYF. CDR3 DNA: TGTGCCAGCAGCAAAGCGCAGTTTGAAGGAACCAACTACGAGCAGTACTTC.

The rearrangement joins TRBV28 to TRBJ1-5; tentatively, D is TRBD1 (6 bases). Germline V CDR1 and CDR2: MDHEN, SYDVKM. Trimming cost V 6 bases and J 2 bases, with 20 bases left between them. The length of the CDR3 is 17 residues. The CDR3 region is CASSQSRRGKGNQPQHF. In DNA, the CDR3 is TGTGCCAGCAGCCAGTCCCGCAGGGGAAAAGGCAATCAGCCCCAGCATTTT.

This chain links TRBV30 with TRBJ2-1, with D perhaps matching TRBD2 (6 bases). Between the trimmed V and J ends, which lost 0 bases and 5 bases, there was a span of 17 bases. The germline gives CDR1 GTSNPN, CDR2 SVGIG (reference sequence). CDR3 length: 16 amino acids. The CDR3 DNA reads TGTGCCTGGAGTGTACCTCCCGGGAGTACCCACAATGAGCAGTTCTTC. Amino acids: CAWSVPPGSTHNEQFF.

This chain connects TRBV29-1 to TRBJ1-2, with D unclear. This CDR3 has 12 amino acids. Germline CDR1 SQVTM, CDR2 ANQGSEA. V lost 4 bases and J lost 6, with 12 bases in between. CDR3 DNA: TGCAGCGTTGTCTCAGATCGGAATGGCTACACCTTC. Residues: CSVVSDRNGYTF. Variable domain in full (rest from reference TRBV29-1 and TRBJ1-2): SAVISQKPSRDICQRGTSLTIQCQVDSQVTMMFWYRQQPGQSLTLIATANQGSEATYESGFVIDKFPISRPNLTFSTLTVSNMSPEDSSIYLCSVVSDRNGYTFGSGTRLTVV.

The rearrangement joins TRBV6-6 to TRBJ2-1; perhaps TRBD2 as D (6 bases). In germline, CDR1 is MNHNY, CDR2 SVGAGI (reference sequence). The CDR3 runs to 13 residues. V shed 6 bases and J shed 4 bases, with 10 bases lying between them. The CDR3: CASRRDSYNEQFF. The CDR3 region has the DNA TGTGCCAGCAGGAGGGACTCTTACAATGAGCAGTTCTTC.

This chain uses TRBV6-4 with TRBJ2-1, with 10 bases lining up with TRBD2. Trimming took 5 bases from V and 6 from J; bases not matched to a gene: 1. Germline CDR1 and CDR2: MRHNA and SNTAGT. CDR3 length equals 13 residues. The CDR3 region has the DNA TGTGCCAGCAGTAAGCGGGGGGGCAATGAGCAGTTCTTC. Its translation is CASSKRGGNEQFF.

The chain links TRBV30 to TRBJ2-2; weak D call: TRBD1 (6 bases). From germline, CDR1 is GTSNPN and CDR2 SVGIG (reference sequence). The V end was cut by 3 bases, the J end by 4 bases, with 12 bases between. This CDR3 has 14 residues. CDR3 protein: CAWRIRQATGELFF. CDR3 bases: TGTGCCTGGAGGATCAGACAGGCCACCGGGGAGCTGTTTTTT.

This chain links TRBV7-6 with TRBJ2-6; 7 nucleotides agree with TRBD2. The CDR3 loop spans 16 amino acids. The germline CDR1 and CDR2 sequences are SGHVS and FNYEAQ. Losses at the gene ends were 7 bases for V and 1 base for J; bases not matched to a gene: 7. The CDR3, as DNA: TGTGCCAGCATGGAGGGGACTATTTCTGGGGCCAACGTCCTGACTTTC. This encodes CASMEGTISGANVLTF.

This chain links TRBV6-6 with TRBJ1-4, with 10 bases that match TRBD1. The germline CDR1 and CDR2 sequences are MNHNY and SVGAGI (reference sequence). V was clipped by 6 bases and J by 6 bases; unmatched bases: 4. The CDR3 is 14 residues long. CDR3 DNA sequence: TGTGCCAGCAGGGGACAGGGGATCGATGAAAAACTGTTTTTT. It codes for CASRGQGIDEKLFF.

The CDR3 loop reads CASARQDANTEAFF. Here the CDR3 DNA reads TGTGCCAGCGCACGACAGGATGCGAACACTGAAGCTTTCTTT. This chain connects TRBV7-6 to TRBJ1-1; D possibly corresponds to TRBD1 (6 bases). The CDR3 totals 14 residues. V lost 8 bases and J lost 1, with 14 bases in between. Germline V gene data show CDR1 as SGHVS and CDR2 as FNYEAQ.

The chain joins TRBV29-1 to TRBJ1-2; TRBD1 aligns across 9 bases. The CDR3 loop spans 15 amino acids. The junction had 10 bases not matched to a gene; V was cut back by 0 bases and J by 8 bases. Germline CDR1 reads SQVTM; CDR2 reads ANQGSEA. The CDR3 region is CSVEDRKGQGLGYTF. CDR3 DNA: TGCAGCGTTGAAGACAGGAAGGGACAGGGACTCGGCTACACCTTC.

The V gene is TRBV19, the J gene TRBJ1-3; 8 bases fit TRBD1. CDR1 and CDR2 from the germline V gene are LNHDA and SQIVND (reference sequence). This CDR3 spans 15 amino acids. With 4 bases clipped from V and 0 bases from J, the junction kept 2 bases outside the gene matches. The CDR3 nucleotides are TGTGCCAGTAGTAGGGGGACAGGCTCTGGAAACACCATATATTTT. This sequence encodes CASSRGTGSGNTIYF.

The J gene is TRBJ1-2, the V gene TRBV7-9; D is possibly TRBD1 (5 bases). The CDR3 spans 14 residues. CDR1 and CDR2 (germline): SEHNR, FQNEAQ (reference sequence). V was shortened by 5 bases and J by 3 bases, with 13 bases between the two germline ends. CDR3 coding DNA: TGTGCCAGCAGCCCAGTGGGACGGGACTATGGCTACACCTTC. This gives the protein CASSPVGRDYGYTF. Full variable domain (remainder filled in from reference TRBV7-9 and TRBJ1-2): DTGVSQNPRHKITKRGQNVTFRCDPISEHNRLYWYRQTLGQGPEFLTYFQNEAQLEKSRLLSDRFSAERPKGSFSTLEIQRTEQGDSAMYLCASSPVGRDYGYTFGSGTRLTVV.

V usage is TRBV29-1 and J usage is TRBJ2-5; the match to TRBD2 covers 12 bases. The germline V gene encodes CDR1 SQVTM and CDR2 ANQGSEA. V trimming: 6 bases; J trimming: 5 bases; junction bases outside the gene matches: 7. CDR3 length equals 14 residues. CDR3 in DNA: TGCAGCGTAGCGCGGCTAGCGGGGGGGGAGACCCAGTACTTC. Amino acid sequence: CSVARLAGGETQYF.

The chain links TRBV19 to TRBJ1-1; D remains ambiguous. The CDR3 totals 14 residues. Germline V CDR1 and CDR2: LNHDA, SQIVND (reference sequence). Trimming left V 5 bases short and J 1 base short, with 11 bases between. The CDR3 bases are TGTGCCAGTAGTGCGGCGACGGGGAACACTGAAGCTTTCTTT. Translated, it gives CASSAATGNTEAFF. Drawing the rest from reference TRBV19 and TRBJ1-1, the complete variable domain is DGGITQSPKYLFRKEGQNVTLSCEQNLNHDAMYWYRQDPGQGLRLIYYSQIVNDFQKGDIAEGYSVSREKKESFPLTVTSAQKNPTAFYLCASSAATGNTEAFFGQGTRLTVV.

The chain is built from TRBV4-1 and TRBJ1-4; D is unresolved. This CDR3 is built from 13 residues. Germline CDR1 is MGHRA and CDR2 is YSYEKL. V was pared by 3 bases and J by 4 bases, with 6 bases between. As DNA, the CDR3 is TGCGCCAGCAGCCAGCGGATTAATGAAAAACTGTTTTTT. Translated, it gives CASSQRINEKLFF.